The rows below give T cell receptor beta chains drawn from one sample of a study of T cell responses to AZD1222 COVID-19 vaccine. Here immunoSEQ multiplex PCR was the method, and the copy in TCRdb shows in-frame clones only, minus some. The table shows 190,000 or so clones, with approximately 90% occurring only once. The sequenced sample was peripheral blood, obtained 28 days after the second AZD1222 dose. Receptors were obtained from an adult who received the AZD1222 COVID-19 vaccine. The CDR3 runs from the conserved cysteine through the conserved F or W. Fields, in order: D gene, clone size, V gene, J gene, CDR3 protein, CDR3 DNA. A D gene is named only where the DNA matches it firmly. The size entry is marked missing in some rows and otherwise reads once, few, many or a size class.

NA	NA	TRBV12-5	TRBJ2-2	CASGADLANTGELFF	TGTGCTAGTGGTGCGGATCTAGCGAACACCGGGGAGCTGTTTTTT
TRBD1	NA	TRBV10-3	TRBJ2-2	CATMTGGTTGELFF	TGTGCCACTATGACAGGGGGGACTACCGGGGAGCTGTTTTTT
NA	few	TRBV9	TRBJ2-1	CASSPQPELTHNEQFF	TGTGCCAGCAGCCCCCAGCCAGAATTGACGCACAATGAGCAGTTCTTC
TRBD1	NA	TRBV10-3	TRBJ1-2	CAISEQGGNYGYTF	TGTGCCATCAGTGAGCAGGGGGGAAACTATGGCTACACCTTC
NA	NA	TRBV27	TRBJ2-3	CASSPMEGTDTQYF	TGTGCCAGCAGTCCCATGGAGGGCACAGATACGCAGTATTTT
NA	NA	TRBV27	TRBJ2-7	CASSLVGADEQYF	TGTGCCAGCAGTTTAGTAGGGGCGGACGAGCAGTACTTC
TRBD1	NA	TRBV5-1	TRBJ2-2	CASSWDRRGNTGELFF	TGCGCCAGCAGCTGGGACAGGAGGGGGAACACCGGGGAGCTGTTTTTT
NA	NA	TRBV6-2/TRBV6-3	TRBJ2-7	CASSYSLGEQYF	TGTGCCAGCAGTTACTCCCTCGGCGAGCAGTACTTC
NA	once	TRBV7-2	TRBJ2-7	CASSLGFGKAYEQYF	TGTGCCAGCAGCTTAGGGTTCGGCAAAGCCTACGAGCAGTACTTC
TRBD1	NA	TRBV6-5	TRBJ2-4	CASSSDRLTKNIQYF	TGTGCCAGCAGCTCGGACAGGCTTACAAAAAACATTCAGTACTTC
TRBD1	NA	TRBV28	TRBJ1-3	CASSPRTGIGNTIYF	TGTGCCAGCAGTCCCCGGACAGGAATCGGAAACACCATATATTTT
NA	NA	TRBV29-1	TRBJ2-7	CSVEFQSSGEQYF	TGCAGCGTTGAATTCCAATCTTCTGGCGAGCAGTACTTC
TRBD2	NA	TRBV7-8	TRBJ2-7	CASSLVIAGAYEQYF	TGTGCCAGCAGCTTAGTGATAGCGGGAGCCTACGAGCAGTACTTC
TRBD1	NA	TRBV19	TRBJ2-1	CASMGKGAGYEQFF	TGTGCCAGTATGGGGAAGGGGGCGGGCTATGAGCAGTTCTTC
TRBD1	few	TRBV6-2/TRBV6-3	TRBJ1-2	CASSGAGTGVYGYTF	TGTGCCAGCAGTGGAGCCGGGACAGGGGTCTATGGCTACACCTTC
TRBD1	many	TRBV4-2	TRBJ2-7	CASSQDLGTGSYEQYF	TGTGCCAGCAGCCAAGATCTTGGGACAGGGTCCTACGAGCAGTACTTC
NA	NA	TRBV7-8	TRBJ1-1	CASSLAAGNTEAFF	TGTGCCAGCAGCTTGGCCGCCGGGAACACTGAAGCTTTCTTT
NA	NA	TRBV24-1	TRBJ2-7	CATSDHLSSEQYF	TGTGCCACCAGTGACCACCTCTCGTCCGAGCAGTACTTC
TRBD2	once	TRBV9	TRBJ2-2	CASSFPSGSPTGELFF	TGTGCCAGCAGCTTCCCGAGCGGGAGCCCCACCGGGGAGCTGTTTTTT
NA	NA	TRBV28	TRBJ2-1	CASSSATEQFF	TGTGCCAGCAGTTCCGCGACCGAGCAGTTCTTC
NA	NA	TRBV27	TRBJ1-5	CASSLINQPQHF	TGTGCCAGCAGTTTAATCAATCAGCCCCAGCATTTT
NA	few	TRBV7-9	TRBJ2-2	CASSLVRAGAFTGELFF	TGTGCCAGCAGCTTAGTTCGGGCAGGAGCCTTCACCGGGGAGCTGTTTTTT
NA	NA	TRBV11-2	TRBJ2-1	CASSIQSGSYNEQFF	TGTGCCAGCAGCATTCAATCAGGCTCCTACAATGAGCAGTTCTTC
NA	NA	TRBV5-4	TRBJ2-3	CASSLEGTSTDTQYF	TGTGCCAGCAGCTTGGAGGGTACTAGCACAGATACGCAGTATTTT
NA	NA	TRBV29-1	TRBJ2-1	CSAITNTYNEQFF	TGCAGCGCCATTACAAACACATACAATGAGCAGTTCTTC
NA	NA	TRBV9	TRBJ2-3	CASSVSGRTDTQYF	TGTGCCAGCAGCGTCTCCGGGCGCACAGATACGCAGTATTTT
NA	NA	TRBV12-3/TRBV12-4	TRBJ2-7	CASSLRAGYEQYF	TGTGCCAGCAGTCTTAGGGCGGGCTACGAGCAGTACTTC
NA	once	TRBV7-2	TRBJ1-5	CASSYATGRDNQPQHF	TGTGCCAGCAGCTACGCCACAGGGAGGGACAATCAGCCCCAGCATTTT
NA	NA	TRBV27	TRBJ2-1	CASSRLGSYNEQFF	TGTGCCAGCAGTCGACTGGGTTCCTACAATGAGCAGTTCTTC
TRBD1	NA	TRBV14	TRBJ2-3	CASSQEDRFADTQYF	TGTGCCAGCAGCCAAGAGGACAGGTTTGCGGATACGCAGTATTTT
NA	NA	TRBV11-2	TRBJ1-5	CASSFRGGQPQHF	TGTGCCAGCAGCTTCAGGGGAGGGCAGCCCCAGCATTTT